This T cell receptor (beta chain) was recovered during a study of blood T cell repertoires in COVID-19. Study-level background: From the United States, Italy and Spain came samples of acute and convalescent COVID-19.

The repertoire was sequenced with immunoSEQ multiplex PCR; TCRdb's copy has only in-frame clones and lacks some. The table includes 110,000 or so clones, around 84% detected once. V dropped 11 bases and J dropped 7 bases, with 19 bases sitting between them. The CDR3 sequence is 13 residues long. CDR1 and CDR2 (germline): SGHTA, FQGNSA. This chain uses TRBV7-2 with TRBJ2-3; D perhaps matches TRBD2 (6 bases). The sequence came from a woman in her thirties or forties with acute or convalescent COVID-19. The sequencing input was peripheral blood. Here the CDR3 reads CAGGMRALNTQYF. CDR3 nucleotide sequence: TGTGCCGGGGGGATGAGGGCATTAAATACGCAGTATTTT.